A single sample gave rise to the 7 T cell receptor beta chains below, sequenced in a study of cytomegalovirus exposure and HLA in healthy donors. The PCR ran on 60 Vbeta and 13 Jbeta primers. Generated by immunoSEQ multiplex PCR, the TCRdb table keeps only in-frame clones and is missing some. The sample has roughly 160,000 clones; roughly 80% are singletons. Sequenced material: PBMCs. The origin of the receptors is a young man in good health and CMV-seronegative.

The CDR3, as DNA: TGTGCCACCAGCAGAGATTTGCTATCCTACGAGCAGTACTTC. Residues: CATSRDLLSYEQYF. The chain has TRBV15 and TRBJ2-7; no reliable D call. CDR3 length equals 14 residues. Trimming pared 0 bases from V and 1 base from J, leaving 7 bases between. The germline CDR1 and CDR2 sequences are LNHNV and YYDKDF (reference sequence).

This chain uses TRBV2 with TRBJ2-5; a possible D gene is TRBD1 (6 bases). Matching the DNA end better, TRBJ2-7 makes the J call doubtful. This CDR3 comprises 15 residues. CDR1 SNHLY and CDR2 FYNNEI come from the germline V gene. CDR3 region: CASSPPYRDTYEQYF. The CDR3 bases are TGTGCCAGCAGCCCACCCTACCGGGACACCTACGAGCAGTACTTC.

The chain links TRBV5-1 to TRBJ2-4; 8 positions match TRBD1. This CDR3 is built from 17 residues. CDR1 SGHRS and CDR2 YFSETQ come from the germline V gene. V lost 4 bases, J lost 2 bases, and 11 bases stayed unmatched. The CDR3 loop reads CASSLTQGAGSKNIQYF. Here the CDR3 DNA reads TGCGCCAGCAGCCTCACGCAGGGGGCTGGGTCCAAAAACATTCAGTACTTC. Combining the CDR3 with reference TRBV5-1 and TRBJ2-4 gives the whole variable domain KAGVTQTPRYLIKTRGQQVTLSCSPISGHRSVSWYQQTPGQGLQFLFEYFSETQRNKGNFPGRFSGRQFSNSRSEMNVSTLELGDSALYLCASSLTQGAGSKNIQYFGAGTRLSVL.

The chain uses TRBV18 and TRBJ2-1; D uncertain. The CDR3 contains 15 residues. The germline V gene has CDR1 KGHSH and CDR2 LQKENI. Trimming cost V 1 base and J 0 bases, with 7 bases left between them. CDR3 coding DNA: TGTGCCAGCTCACCACGGGCCAGCTCCTACAATGAGCAGTTCTTC. The encoded protein is CASSPRASSYNEQFF.

In nucleotides, the CDR3 is TGTGCCAGCAGCTTAGACAACCTAAACTATGGCTACACCTTC. Its translation: CASSLDNLNYGYTF. The chain employs TRBV11-3 and TRBJ1-2; D gene uncertain. From germline, CDR1 is SGHNT and CDR2 YENEEA. V was cut by 0 bases and J by 2 bases, with 7 bases left in between. The CDR3 length is 14 residues.

The chain uses TRBV5-8 and TRBJ1-5; TRBD1 might be the D (6 bases). The CDR3 is 14 amino acids. Between the trimmed V and J ends, which lost 0 bases and 8 bases, there was a span of 12 bases. Per germline, CDR1 SGHTS and CDR2 YDEGEE. CDR3 amino acids: CASSLGPSGEPQHF. The CDR3 coding sequence is TGTGCCAGCAGCTTGGGACCCTCAGGGGAGCCCCAGCATTTT.

The chain is built from TRBV16 and TRBJ1-4; D not certain. Trimming removed 0 bases from V and 4 bases from J, with 6 bases in between. CDR3 length equals 14 residues. Germline V gives CDR1 KGHSY, CDR2 FQNENV. The CDR3: CASSQSTVNEKLFF. The CDR3 nucleotides read TGTGCCAGCAGCCAATCAACGGTTAATGAAAAACTGTTTTTT.